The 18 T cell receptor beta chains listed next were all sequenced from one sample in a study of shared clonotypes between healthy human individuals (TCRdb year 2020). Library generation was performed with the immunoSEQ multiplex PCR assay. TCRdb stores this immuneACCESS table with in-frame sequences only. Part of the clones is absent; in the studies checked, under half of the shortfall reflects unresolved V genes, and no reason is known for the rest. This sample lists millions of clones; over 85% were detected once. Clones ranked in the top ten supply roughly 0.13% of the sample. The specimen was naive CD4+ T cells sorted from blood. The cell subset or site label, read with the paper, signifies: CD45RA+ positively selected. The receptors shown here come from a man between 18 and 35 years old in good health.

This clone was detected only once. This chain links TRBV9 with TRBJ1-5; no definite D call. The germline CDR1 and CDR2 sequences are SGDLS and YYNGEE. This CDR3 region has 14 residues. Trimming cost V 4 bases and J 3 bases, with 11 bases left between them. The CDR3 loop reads CASSPGSPNQPQHF. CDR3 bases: TGTGCCAGCAGCCCGGGGTCTCCCAATCAGCCCCAGCATTTT.

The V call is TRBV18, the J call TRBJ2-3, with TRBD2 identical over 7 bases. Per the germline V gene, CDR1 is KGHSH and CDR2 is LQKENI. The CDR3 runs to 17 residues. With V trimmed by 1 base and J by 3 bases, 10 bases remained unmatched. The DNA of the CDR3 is TGTGCCAGCTCACCACTGGCAGCACCGGGGGGAACAGATACGCAGTATTTT. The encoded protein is CASSPLAAPGGTDTQYF.

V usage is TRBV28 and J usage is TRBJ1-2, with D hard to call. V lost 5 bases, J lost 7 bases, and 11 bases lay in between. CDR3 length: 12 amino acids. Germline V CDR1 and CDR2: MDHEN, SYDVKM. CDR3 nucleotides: TGTGCCAGCAGTCAAGGGAGTCGTGGCTACACCTTC. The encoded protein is CASSQGSRGYTF.

CDR3 nucleotides: TGTGCCAGCAGTCTGGCGGTGTCCGATACTAACTATGGCTACACCTTC. Its translation: CASSLAVSDTNYGYTF. The chain has TRBV7-2 and TRBJ1-2; no clear D gene. Germline V gene sequence: CDR1 SGHTA, CDR2 FQGNSA. CDR3 length equals 16 residues. The V and J ends lost 6 bases and 0 bases respectively, with 17 bases between them.

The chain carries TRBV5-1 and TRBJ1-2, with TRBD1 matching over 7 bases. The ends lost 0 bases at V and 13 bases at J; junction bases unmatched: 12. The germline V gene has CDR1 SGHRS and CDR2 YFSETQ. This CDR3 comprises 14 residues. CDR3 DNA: TGCGCCAGCAGCTTGGCGGGACAGCCCAAGCTAGTCACCTTC. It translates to CASSLAGQPKLVTF. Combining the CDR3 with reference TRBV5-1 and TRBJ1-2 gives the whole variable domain KAGVTQTPRYLIKTRGQQVTLSCSPISGHRSVSWYQQTPGQGLQFLFEYFSETQRNKGNFPGRFSGRQFSNSRSEMNVSTLELGDSALYLCASSLAGQPKLVTFGSGTRLTVV.

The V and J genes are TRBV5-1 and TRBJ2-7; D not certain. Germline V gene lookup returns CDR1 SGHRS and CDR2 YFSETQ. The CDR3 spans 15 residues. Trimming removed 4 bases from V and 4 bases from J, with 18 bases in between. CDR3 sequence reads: CASSHPVWVKYEQYF. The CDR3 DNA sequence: TGCGCCAGCAGCCACCCAGTATGGGTTAAGTACGAGCAGTACTTC.

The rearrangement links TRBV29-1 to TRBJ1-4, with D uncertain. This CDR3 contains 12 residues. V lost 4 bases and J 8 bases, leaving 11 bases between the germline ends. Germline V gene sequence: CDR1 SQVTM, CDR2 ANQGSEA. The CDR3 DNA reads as TGCAGCGTTGCTCCGAATGAGGAAAAACTGTTTTTT. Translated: CSVAPNEEKLFF.

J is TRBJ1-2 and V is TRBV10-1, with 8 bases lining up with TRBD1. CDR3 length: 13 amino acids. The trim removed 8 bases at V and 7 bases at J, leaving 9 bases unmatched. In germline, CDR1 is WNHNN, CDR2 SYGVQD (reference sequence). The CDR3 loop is CASGRQGALGYTF. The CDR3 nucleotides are TGCGCCAGCGGTCGGCAGGGGGCGCTTGGCTACACCTTC.

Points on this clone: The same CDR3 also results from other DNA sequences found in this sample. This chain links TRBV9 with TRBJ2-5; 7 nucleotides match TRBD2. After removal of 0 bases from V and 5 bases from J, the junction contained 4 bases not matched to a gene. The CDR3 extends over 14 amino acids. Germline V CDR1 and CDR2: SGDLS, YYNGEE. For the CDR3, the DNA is TGTGCCAGCAGCGTAGAGCCCGGGGGGGAGACCCAGTACTTC. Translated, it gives CASSVEPGGETQYF.

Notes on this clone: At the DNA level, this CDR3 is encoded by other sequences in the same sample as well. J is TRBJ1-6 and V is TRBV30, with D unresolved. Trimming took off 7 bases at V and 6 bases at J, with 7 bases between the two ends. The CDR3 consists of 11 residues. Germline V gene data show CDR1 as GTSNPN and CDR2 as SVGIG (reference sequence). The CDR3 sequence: CASRSNSPLHF. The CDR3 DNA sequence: TGTGCCTCACGGAGTAATTCACCCCTCCACTTT.

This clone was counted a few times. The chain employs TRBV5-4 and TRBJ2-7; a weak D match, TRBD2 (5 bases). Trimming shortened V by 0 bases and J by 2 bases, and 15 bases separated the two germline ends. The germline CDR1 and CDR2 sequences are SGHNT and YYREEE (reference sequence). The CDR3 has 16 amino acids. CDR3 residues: CASSLDPRALPYEQYF. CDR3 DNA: TGTGCCAGCAGCTTGGATCCGCGGGCTCTACCCTACGAGCAGTACTTC.

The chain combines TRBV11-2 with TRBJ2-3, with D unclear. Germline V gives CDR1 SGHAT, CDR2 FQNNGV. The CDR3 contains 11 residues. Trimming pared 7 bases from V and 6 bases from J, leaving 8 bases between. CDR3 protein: CASTPLDTQYF. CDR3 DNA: TGTGCCAGCACCCCCCTGGATACGCAGTATTTT.

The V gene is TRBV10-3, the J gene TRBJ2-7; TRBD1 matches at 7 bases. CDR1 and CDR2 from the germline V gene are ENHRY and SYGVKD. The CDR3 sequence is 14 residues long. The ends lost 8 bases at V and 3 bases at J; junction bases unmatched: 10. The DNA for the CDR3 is TGTGCCATCCGTCGGGACAGAACGAACTACGAGCAGTACTTC. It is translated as CAIRRDRTNYEQYF.

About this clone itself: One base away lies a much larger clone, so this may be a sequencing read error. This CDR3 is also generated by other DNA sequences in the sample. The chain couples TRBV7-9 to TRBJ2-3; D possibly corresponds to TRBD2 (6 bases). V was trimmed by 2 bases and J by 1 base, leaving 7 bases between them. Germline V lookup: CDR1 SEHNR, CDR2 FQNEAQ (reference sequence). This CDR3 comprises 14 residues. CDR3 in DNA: TGTGCCAGCAGCTTAACGGGGGGCACAGATACGCAGTATTTT. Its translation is CASSLTGGTDTQYF.

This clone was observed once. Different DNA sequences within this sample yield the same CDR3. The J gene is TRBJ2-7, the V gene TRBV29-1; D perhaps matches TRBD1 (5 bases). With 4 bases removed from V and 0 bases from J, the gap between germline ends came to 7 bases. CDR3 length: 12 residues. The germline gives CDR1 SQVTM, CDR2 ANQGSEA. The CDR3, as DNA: TGCAGCGTTGCCCAGGGCTCCTACGAGCAGTACTTC. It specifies CSVAQGSYEQYF.

CDR3 residues: CAIQGGGSQPQHF. CDR3 bases: TGTGCCATCCAAGGTGGGGGCAGCCAGCCCCAGCATTTT. The V and J genes are TRBV6-1 and TRBJ1-5; TRBD1 is a possible D gene (6 bases). Germline V gene lookup returns CDR1 MNHNS and CDR2 SASEGT. This CDR3 is built from 13 residues. Trimming left V 10 bases short and J 7 bases short, with 17 bases between.

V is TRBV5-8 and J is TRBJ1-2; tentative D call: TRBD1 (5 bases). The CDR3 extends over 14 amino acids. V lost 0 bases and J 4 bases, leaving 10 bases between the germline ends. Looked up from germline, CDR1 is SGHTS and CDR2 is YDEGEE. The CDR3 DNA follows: TGTGCCAGCAGCTTGGTGTGGGGGGGCTATGGCTACACCTTC. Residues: CASSLVWGGYGYTF.

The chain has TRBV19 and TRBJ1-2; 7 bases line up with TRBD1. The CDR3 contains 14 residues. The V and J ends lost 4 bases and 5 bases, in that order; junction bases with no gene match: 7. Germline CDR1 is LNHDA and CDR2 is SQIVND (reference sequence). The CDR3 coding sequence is TGTGCCAGTAGTACATCCGGGACAGATTATGGCTACACCTTC. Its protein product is CASSTSGTDYGYTF.